This TCR beta chain was captured in a study of T cell responses to AZD1222 COVID-19 vaccine. Whole-study findings and limits: Possibly, clonal diversity was underestimated; donors were largely white British and included more females. Baseline seropositivity characterized only a handful of AZD1222 recipients. When two AZD1222 doses had been given, Spike-specific TCR breadth and depth rose.

With regard to this clone: The antigen is unknown.

Profiled with immunoSEQ multiplex PCR; TCRdb holds only in-frame clones, not every one. Of about 140,000 clones in the sample, approximately 95% were seen once. In germline, CDR1 is MNHEY, CDR2 SVGAGI. The V end was cut by 7 bases, the J end by 0 bases, with 6 bases between. The CDR3 is made up of 13 amino acids. The origin of this receptor is an adult in good health. The source material was peripheral blood, sampled on day 0 of MenACWY control vaccination. V gene TRBV6-5 combines with J gene TRBJ1-4; D unclear. Here the CDR3 DNA reads TGTGCCAGCAAGAGTGCAACTAATGAAAAACTGTTTTTT. The encoded protein is CASKSATNEKLFF.